This TCR beta chain was captured in a study of cytomegalovirus exposure and HLA in healthy donors. Findings and caveats of the study: Investigators reported more than 150 TCR beta chains as tied to cytomegalovirus. Most TCR sequences proved rare, with some public TCRs found in many donors. A few chains tied to CMV proved CMV antigen-specific in vitro.

Separate from the 666-subject first cohort, the approximately 120-subject validation cohort was the one that the donors belonged to. This table comes from immunoSEQ multiplex PCR, and its TCRdb copy is limited to in-frame clones, with some not included. The table has approximately 150,000 clones, 70% to 90% seen once; the top ten hold approximately 2.3%. The CDR3 is made up of 18 amino acids. The junction had 15 bases not matched to a gene; V was cut back by 5 bases and J by 4 bases. Germline V gives CDR1 LNHDA, CDR2 SQIVND (reference sequence). In this sample, this clone turned up once. As yet, its antigen is unknown.

The sequenced sample consisted of PBMCs. This chain connects TRBV19 to TRBJ2-1; TRBD1 matches at 9 bases. This receptor was identified in a man younger than 40 in good health and CMV-seropositive. Here the CDR3 reads CASSSIISGTGPYNEQFF. CDR3 DNA: TGTGCCAGTAGTTCTATAATTTCCGGGACAGGGCCATACAATGAGCAGTTCTTC.